The 4 T cell receptor beta chains presented below share a single source sample, sequenced in a study of blood T cell repertoires in COVID-19. Sequencing used immunoSEQ multiplex PCR; TCRdb keeps in-frame clones, though not all of them. The profile shows 450,000 to 500,000 clones, approximately 86% of them singletons. Material for sequencing was PBMCs or T cells enriched from blood (not recorded which). The source is a woman under 30 who had recovered from COVID-19.

The rearrangement joins TRBV5-1 to TRBJ1-4, with TRBD1 as a possible D gene (5 bases). The CDR3 length is 16 residues. The V end lost 0 bases, the J end lost 4 bases, and 13 bases lay between the germline ends. Germline CDR1 SGHRS, CDR2 YFSETQ. Written as DNA, the CDR3 is TGCGCCAGCAGCTTGGGGAGAACAGGATATAATGAAAAACTGTTTTTT. Amino acids: CASSLGRTGYNEKLFF.

This sequence joins TRBV19 and TRBJ2-7, with a tentative D call TRBD1 (6 bases). Germline CDR1 and CDR2: LNHDA and SQIVND (reference sequence). This CDR3 contains 14 residues. Trimming removed 1 base at V and 1 base at J, with 8 bases between. The CDR3 bases are TGTGCCAGTAGTATAGCAGGGGATTCCTACGAGCAGTACTTC. Its protein is CASSIAGDSYEQYF.

This clone appeared a single time. The rearrangement uses TRBV4-1 and TRBJ2-7; the match to TRBD2 covers 11 bases. Germline V gives CDR1 MGHRA, CDR2 YSYEKL. This CDR3 has 16 amino acids. V gave up 4 bases and J gave up 3 bases; unmatched junction bases: 8. The CDR3 sequence is CASSPQSSGGFYEQYF. In DNA, the CDR3 is TGCGCCAGCAGCCCTCAATCTAGCGGGGGGTTCTACGAGCAGTACTTC.

This clone occurred once. The chain uses TRBV6-5 and TRBJ1-3, with 9 bases identical to TRBD1. Germline loops: CDR1 MNHEY, CDR2 SVGAGI. With V trimmed by 7 bases and J by 4 bases, 5 bases remained unmatched. This CDR3 contains 14 residues. CDR3 region: CASTSDRGGNTIYF. CDR3 nucleotides: TGTGCCAGCACATCGGACAGGGGAGGAAACACCATATATTTT.